The source of this TCR beta chain is a study of CD8 T cells in ankylosing spondylitis. TCRdb fed the 5' RACE reads into MiXCR, producing one record per CDR3 protein. The sample yields hundreds of thousands of distinct CDR3 sequences, roughly 24% seen once. After removal of 4 bases from V and 2 bases from J, the junction contained 4 bases not matched to a gene. CDR3 length equals 16 residues. The germline V gene has CDR1 MNHEY and CDR2 SVGAGI. This clonotype was seen a few times. The sequence derives from a male donor with ankylosing spondylitis or in good health (not recorded which). V usage is TRBV6-5 and J usage is TRBJ2-2; 10 bases line up with TRBD2. Sequencing input: blood, either unsorted or a sorted T cell fraction (not recorded which). The CDR3, as DNA: TGTGCCAGCAGTTCTCCTAGCGGGGGAAACACCGGGGAGCTGTTTTTT. It encodes CASSSPSGGNTGELFF.